This T cell receptor (beta chain) was retrieved from a study of cytomegalovirus exposure and HLA in healthy donors. There are 13 residues in the CDR3. Trimming shortened V by 6 bases and J by 2 bases, and 8 bases separated the two germline ends. The germline V gene encodes CDR1 MNHEY and CDR2 SVGAGI. Healthy bone marrow donors made up the donor group. 13 Jbeta primers and 60 Vbeta primers were used for the PCR. Assay: immunoSEQ multiplex PCR; the TCRdb copy retains only in-frame clones and omits some. The table records around 250,000 clones, approximately 81% of them present only once. The sequenced sample consisted of PBMCs. This TCR came from a woman aged 55-69 years in good health and CMV-seropositive. The gene calls are TRBV6-5 and TRBJ1-5; a possible D gene is TRBD1 (6 bases). The CDR3 loop is CASRAGGNQPQHF. CDR3 sequence (DNA): TGTGCCAGCAGGGCAGGGGGCAATCAGCCCCAGCATTTT.